Below, 16 T cell receptor beta chains from the same sample are listed, as sequenced in a study of post-analysis software for immune sequencing data (dated by TCRdb to between 2014 and 2017). Broader findings and caveats from the paper: Significantly higher frequencies in patients than in controls were found for a handful of TRBV segments, including TRBV5-6, TRBV5-1 and TRBV20-1.

Libraries came from PCR. The run used an Illumina HiSeq 2500. To reduce PCR and sequencing biases, unique molecular identifiers were incorporated into the TCR beta cDNA libraries. Through fastp at Q25 and MiXCR, TCRdb rebuilt clones from the public reads, retaining in-frame beta chains. Identical CDR3 protein sequences are pooled into one entry, listed with their most common genes and DNA. The sample profile shows about 460,000 distinct CDR3 sequences; less than 45% of them were found once. The ten largest clones represent about 12% of the sample. These receptors lack a known antigen. The sample was blood. The receptors here all came from a girl aged 10-17 years with multiple sclerosis.

The CDR3 is CASSLAGGLHNEQFF. CDR3 DNA: TGTGCCAGCAGCTTAGCGGGGGGACTACACAATGAGCAGTTCTTC. This sequence joins TRBV7-2 and TRBJ2-1, with 7 bases matching TRBD2. The CDR3 loop spans 15 amino acids. V dropped 0 bases and J dropped 5; count of bases not matched to a gene: 4. CDR1 is SGHTA and CDR2 is FQGNSA in the germline V gene.

The chain recombines TRBV9 with TRBJ2-4; no reliable D call. The CDR3 is made up of 11 amino acids. The V and J ends lost 7 bases and 1 base respectively, with 3 bases between them. Looked up from germline, CDR1 is SGDLS and CDR2 is YYNGEE. The CDR3: CASGAKNIQYF. In nucleotides, the CDR3 is TGTGCCAGCGGGGCCAAAAACATTCAGTACTTC.

J is TRBJ2-7 and V is TRBV9, with a possible D match to TRBD2 (6 bases). The CDR3 runs to 14 residues. The V gene's germline CDR1 is SGDLS and CDR2 YYNGEE. Trimming stripped 3 bases from V and 2 bases from J, with 12 bases between. The CDR3 loop is CASSGGVGPYEQYF. The CDR3 nucleotides read TGTGCCAGCAGCGGGGGGGTGGGACCCTACGAGCAGTACTTC. The whole variable domain, remainder taken from reference TRBV9 and TRBJ2-7, is DSGVTQTPKHLITATGQRVTLRCSPRSGDLSVYWYQQSLDQGLQFLIQYYNGEERAKGNILERFSAQQFPDLHSELNLSSLELGDSALYFCASSGGVGPYEQYFGPGTRLTVT.

The chain couples TRBV5-1 to TRBJ2-2; D is unclear. This CDR3 region has 13 residues. Germline V gene sequence: CDR1 SGHRS, CDR2 YFSETQ. The germline V and J ends were trimmed by 3 bases and 6 bases, with 9 bases remaining between them. The CDR3 protein is CASSYEVAGELFF. Here the CDR3 DNA reads TGCGCCAGCAGCTACGAGGTGGCCGGGGAGCTGTTTTTT. Looking up the rest from reference TRBV5-1 and TRBJ2-2 gives the full variable domain: KAGVTQTPRYLIKTRGQQVTLSCSPISGHRSVSWYQQTPGQGLQFLFEYFSETQRNKGNFPGRFSGRQFSNSRSEMNVSTLELGDSALYLCASSYEVAGELFFGEGSRLTVL.

This chain connects TRBV28 to TRBJ2-1; possibly TRBD2 for D (5 bases). The CDR3 loop spans 16 amino acids. Germline CDR1 and CDR2: MDHEN and SYDVKM. Trimming stripped 6 bases from V and 4 bases from J, with 19 bases between. CDR3 in DNA: TGTGCCAGCAGCTACTGGGAGAGAGATACATACAATGAGCAGTTCTTC. Translated, it gives CASSYWERDTYNEQFF. Variable domain in full (rest from reference TRBV28 and TRBJ2-1): DVKVTQSSRYLVKRTGEKVFLECVQDMDHENMFWYRQDPGLGLRLIYFSYDVKMKEKGDIPEGYSVSREKKERFSLILESASTNQTSMYLCASSYWERDTYNEQFFGPGTRLTVL.

This chain connects TRBV28 to TRBJ2-5, with 7 positions matching TRBD1. Germline trimming cut 6 bases from V and 5 bases from J; bases unmatched to any gene: 6. The V gene's germline CDR1 is MDHEN and CDR2 SYDVKM. This CDR3 comprises 13 residues. This chain's CDR3 is CASSTGQEETQYF. The CDR3 DNA follows: TGTGCCAGCAGCACAGGACAGGAGGAGACCCAGTACTTC.

The chain couples TRBV29-1 to TRBJ2-1, with a possible D match to TRBD1 (8 bases). Germline values: CDR1 SQVTM, CDR2 ANQGSEA. The V end lost 6 bases, the J end lost 6 bases, and 21 bases lay between the germline ends. This CDR3 spans 15 amino acids. In nucleotides, the CDR3 is TGCAGCGTCAGCGGGAAGCAGGGGGCCAGCAATGAGCAGTTCTTC. Protein product: CSVSGKQGASNEQFF.

The table lists this clonotype with a count of one. The J gene is TRBJ2-3, the V gene TRBV19; 7 bases agree with TRBD2. V lost 5 bases, J lost 3 bases, and 8 bases stayed unmatched. CDR1 and CDR2 from the germline V gene are LNHDA and SQIVND (reference sequence). This CDR3 is built from 15 residues. The DNA of the CDR3 is TGTGCCAGTAGTTTCCGAGCGGGGCTGACAGATACGCAGTATTTT. It translates to CASSFRAGLTDTQYF.

This rearrangement joins TRBV7-9 to TRBJ1-4, with TRBD1 as a possible D gene (5 bases). V was pared by 5 bases and J by 8 bases, with 18 bases between. The CDR3 consists of 15 residues. Per the germline V gene, CDR1 is SEHNR and CDR2 is FQNEAQ (reference sequence). The CDR3 spells CASSTEGRQGEKLFF. CDR3 in DNA: TGTGCCAGCAGCACCGAGGGACGCCAAGGGGAAAAACTGTTTTTT.

The rearrangement links TRBV6-2 or TRBV6-3 to TRBJ1-1, with TRBD1 identical over 8 bases. CDR1 is MNHEY, CDR2 SVGEGT, per germline. The ends lost 1 base at V and 0 bases at J; junction bases unmatched: 7. The CDR3 is 17 residues long. CDR3 nucleotides: TGTGCCAGCAGTTACTTTTTCGGGACAGGATTGAACACTGAAGCTTTCTTT. Translating it yields CASSYFFGTGLNTEAFF.

V gene TRBV12-3 or TRBV12-4 combines with J gene TRBJ2-3, with a tentative D call TRBD1 (5 bases). Trimming pared 5 bases from V and 8 bases from J, leaving 14 bases between. The CDR3 is made up of 13 amino acids. Here the CDR3 DNA reads TGTGCCAGCAGTCCTGACTTTAGGGGTACGCAGTATTTT. Translation gives CASSPDFRGTQYF.

The chain links TRBV12-3 or TRBV12-4 to TRBJ1-1, with TRBD1 as a possible D gene (5 bases). Trimming left V 1 base short and J 11 bases short, with 11 bases between. The CDR3 contains 12 residues. This CDR3 is CASSLGDVKAFF. In DNA form, the CDR3 reads TGTGCCAGCAGTTTAGGGGACGTAAAGGCTTTCTTT.

This clonotype was picked up a small number of times. The gene calls are TRBV20-1 and TRBJ2-7; tentatively, D is TRBD2 (6 bases). The germline V gene encodes CDR1 DFQATT and CDR2 SNEGSKA (reference sequence). The CDR3 spans 15 residues. Trimming pared 0 bases from V and 0 bases from J, leaving 12 bases between. The CDR3 sequence: CSARELAESSYEQYF. CDR3 coding DNA: TGCAGTGCTAGAGAACTAGCCGAAAGCTCCTACGAGCAGTACTTC.

This clonotype has just one count. The J gene is TRBJ2-1, the V gene TRBV13, with a weak D call TRBD1 (6 bases). V lost 1 base and J lost 0, with 19 bases in between. The CDR3 runs 19 residues. The germline V gene encodes CDR1 PRHDT and CDR2 FYEKMQ (reference sequence). The CDR3 nucleotides read TGTGCCAGCAGCTTAGAGGGGGAACAGAGTCGTAGCTCCTACAATGAGCAGTTCTTC. Protein product: CASSLEGEQSRSSYNEQFF.

This rearrangement joins TRBV7-3 to TRBJ1-1; 11 nucleotides line up with TRBD1. There are 15 residues in the CDR3. Unmatched junction bases numbered 3, after V lost 6 bases and J lost 0 bases. Germline CDR1 SGHTA, CDR2 FQGTGA. The CDR3 is CASSGTGGLNTEAFF. The DNA of the CDR3 is TGTGCCAGCAGTGGGACAGGGGGTTTGAACACTGAAGCTTTCTTT.

A few counts support this clonotype. V usage is TRBV6-2 or TRBV6-3 and J usage is TRBJ2-4, with D uncertain. V was cut by 5 bases and J by 7 bases, with 6 bases left in between. CDR1 is MNHEY, CDR2 SVGEGT, per germline. This CDR3 has 11 residues. The CDR3 loop reads CASSGVNIQYF. The CDR3 region has the DNA TGTGCCAGCAGTGGTGTGAACATTCAGTACTTC.